Listed here are 8 T cell receptor beta chains from one sample, sequenced in a study of Ad26.COV2.S vaccination and SARS-CoV-2 variants. Sequenced by immunoSEQ multiplex PCR; TCRdb stores in-frame clones only, minus some. This sample has 75,000 to 100,000 clones, with more than 70% found just once. Sequenced material: peripheral blood, taken after recovery from COVID-19. The receptors stem from a human donor who had recovered from COVID-19.

V usage is TRBV7-9 and J usage is TRBJ2-1; 7 positions agree with TRBD2. The trim removed 1 base at V and 0 bases at J, leaving 12 bases unmatched. Germline CDR1 is SEHNR and CDR2 is FQNEAQ (reference sequence). This CDR3 region has 19 residues. The DNA for the CDR3 is TGTGCCAGCAGCTTAGGGGGGAGGGTCATCCCGAGCTCCTACAATGAGCAGTTCTTC. Translating gives CASSLGGRVIPSSYNEQFF.

CDR3 bases: TGTGCCAGCAGCCCCGGGACAGTAGGGGAGACCCAGTACTTC. Protein: CASSPGTVGETQYF. The V and J genes are TRBV3-1 (or the pseudogene TRBV3-2) and TRBJ2-5, with TRBD1 identical over 7 bases. This CDR3 is 14 amino acids long. Germline-derived CDR1 and CDR2 are LGHDT and YNNKEL (reference sequence). Unmatched junction bases numbered 7, after V lost 4 bases and J lost 5 bases.

This sequence joins TRBV2 and TRBJ2-4; no clear D gene. Trimming removed 0 bases at V and 7 bases at J, with 10 bases between. CDR1 and CDR2 (germline): SNHLY, FYNNEI. The CDR3 runs 14 residues. CDR3 loop: CASSEAGLGNIQYF. In DNA form, the CDR3 reads TGTGCCAGCAGTGAAGCTGGGTTGGGGAACATTCAGTACTTC.

The J gene is TRBJ1-1, the V gene TRBV3-1 (or the pseudogene TRBV3-2), with D possibly being TRBD1 (5 bases). Trimming pared 1 base from V and 4 bases from J, leaving 10 bases between. This CDR3 contains 14 residues. The germline V gene encodes CDR1 LGHDT and CDR2 YNNKEL (reference sequence). CDR3 coding DNA: TGTGCCAGCAGCCAAGGTAAAGGGACCACTGAAGCTTTCTTT. It specifies CASSQGKGTTEAFF.

The chain couples TRBV7-9 to TRBJ2-3, with D perhaps TRBD1 (5 bases). The length of the CDR3 is 15 residues. Trimming removed 2 bases from V and 2 bases from J, with 11 bases in between. Germline values: CDR1 SEHNR, CDR2 FQNEAQ (reference sequence). CDR3 sequence reads: CASSLRGMVTDTQYF. Here the CDR3 DNA reads TGTGCCAGCAGCTTAAGGGGCATGGTCACAGATACGCAGTATTTT.

The CDR3 is CASSVARDNSPLHF. CDR3 DNA: TGTGCCAGCAGCGTGGCCAGAGATAATTCACCCCTCCACTTT. This chain uses TRBV9 with TRBJ1-6; D is uncertain. The germline V gene has CDR1 SGDLS and CDR2 YYNGEE. Trimming left V 2 bases short and J 5 bases short, with 8 bases between. The CDR3 covers 14 residues. The entire variable domain, with the rest obtained from reference TRBV9 and TRBJ1-6, is as follows: DSGVTQTPKHLITATGQRVTLRCSPRSGDLSVYWYQQSLDQGLQFLIQYYNGEERAKGNILERFSAQQFPDLHSELNLSSLELGDSALYFCASSVARDNSPLHFGNGTRLTVT.

A single count supports this clone. This rearrangement joins TRBV9 to TRBJ2-1; a weak D match, TRBD2 (6 bases). V shed 3 bases and J shed 7 bases, with 8 bases lying between them. CDR3 size: 12 residues. Germline V gene data show CDR1 as SGDLS and CDR2 as YYNGEE. The CDR3, as DNA: TGTGCCAGCAGCGGGGGGAGGAATGAGCAGTTCTTC. It is translated as CASSGGRNEQFF. The variable domain in full, completed from reference TRBV9 and TRBJ2-1, reads DSGVTQTPKHLITATGQRVTLRCSPRSGDLSVYWYQQSLDQGLQFLIQYYNGEERAKGNILERFSAQQFPDLHSELNLSSLELGDSALYFCASSGGRNEQFFGPGTRLTVL.

The chain links TRBV10-3 to TRBJ2-3; TRBD1 matches at 9 bases. V lost 11 bases and J lost 0; bases outside the gene matches: 12. The germline V gene has CDR1 ENHRY and CDR2 SYGVKD. This CDR3 region has 16 residues. Written as DNA, the CDR3 is TGTGCCTTCGGACAGGGGAGACTAGGGAGCACAGATACGCAGTATTTT. This encodes CAFGQGRLGSTDTQYF.